This TCR beta chain was sequenced in a study of blood T cell repertoires in COVID-19. About the study: COVID-19 samples, acute and convalescent, were from the United States, Italy and Spain.

Under the authors' procedure: Amplification from reference gene primers served as the basis for estimated nucleated cell counts. Measured with immunoSEQ multiplex PCR; TCRdb has only the in-frame clones, and not every one. The V and J calls and clone size were taken over from that table, and D and trimming were inferred from the DNA. Of 200,000 or so clones listed, 85% to 90% are singletons. CDR1 is SGHTA, CDR2 FQGNSA, per germline. Trimming took 0 bases from V and 3 from J, leaving 9 bases between them. This CDR3 is 15 amino acids long. V is TRBV7-2 and J is TRBJ1-3, with D perhaps matching TRBD1 (5 bases). Sequenced sample: peripheral blood. This clonotype originated in a man aged 30-40 years with COVID-19, enrolled during active disease. CDR3 amino acids: CASSLAGGGGNTIYF. The CDR3 DNA reads TGTGCCAGCAGCTTAGCGGGGGGTGGTGGAAACACCATATATTTT.